Sequencing of this T cell receptor (beta chain) was carried out in a study of blood T cell repertoires in COVID-19. Germline V lookup: CDR1 SEHNR, CDR2 FQNEAQ (reference sequence). The junction had 7 bases not matched to a gene; V was cut back by 0 bases and J by 4 bases. The CDR3 contains 17 residues. The assay was immunoSEQ multiplex PCR, and TCRdb's table has in-frame clones only and misses some. The sample has about 330,000 clones; 88% are singletons. The sequenced material came from PBMCs or T cells enriched from blood (not recorded which). The genes are TRBV7-9 and TRBJ2-7; 12 positions match TRBD1. This receptor was identified in a man aged 25-45 years who had recovered from COVID-19. Written as DNA, the CDR3 is TGTGCCAGCAGCTTAGCTGGGACAGGGGGCGTTCATTACGAGCAGTACTTC. This sequence encodes CASSLAGTGGVHYEQYF.